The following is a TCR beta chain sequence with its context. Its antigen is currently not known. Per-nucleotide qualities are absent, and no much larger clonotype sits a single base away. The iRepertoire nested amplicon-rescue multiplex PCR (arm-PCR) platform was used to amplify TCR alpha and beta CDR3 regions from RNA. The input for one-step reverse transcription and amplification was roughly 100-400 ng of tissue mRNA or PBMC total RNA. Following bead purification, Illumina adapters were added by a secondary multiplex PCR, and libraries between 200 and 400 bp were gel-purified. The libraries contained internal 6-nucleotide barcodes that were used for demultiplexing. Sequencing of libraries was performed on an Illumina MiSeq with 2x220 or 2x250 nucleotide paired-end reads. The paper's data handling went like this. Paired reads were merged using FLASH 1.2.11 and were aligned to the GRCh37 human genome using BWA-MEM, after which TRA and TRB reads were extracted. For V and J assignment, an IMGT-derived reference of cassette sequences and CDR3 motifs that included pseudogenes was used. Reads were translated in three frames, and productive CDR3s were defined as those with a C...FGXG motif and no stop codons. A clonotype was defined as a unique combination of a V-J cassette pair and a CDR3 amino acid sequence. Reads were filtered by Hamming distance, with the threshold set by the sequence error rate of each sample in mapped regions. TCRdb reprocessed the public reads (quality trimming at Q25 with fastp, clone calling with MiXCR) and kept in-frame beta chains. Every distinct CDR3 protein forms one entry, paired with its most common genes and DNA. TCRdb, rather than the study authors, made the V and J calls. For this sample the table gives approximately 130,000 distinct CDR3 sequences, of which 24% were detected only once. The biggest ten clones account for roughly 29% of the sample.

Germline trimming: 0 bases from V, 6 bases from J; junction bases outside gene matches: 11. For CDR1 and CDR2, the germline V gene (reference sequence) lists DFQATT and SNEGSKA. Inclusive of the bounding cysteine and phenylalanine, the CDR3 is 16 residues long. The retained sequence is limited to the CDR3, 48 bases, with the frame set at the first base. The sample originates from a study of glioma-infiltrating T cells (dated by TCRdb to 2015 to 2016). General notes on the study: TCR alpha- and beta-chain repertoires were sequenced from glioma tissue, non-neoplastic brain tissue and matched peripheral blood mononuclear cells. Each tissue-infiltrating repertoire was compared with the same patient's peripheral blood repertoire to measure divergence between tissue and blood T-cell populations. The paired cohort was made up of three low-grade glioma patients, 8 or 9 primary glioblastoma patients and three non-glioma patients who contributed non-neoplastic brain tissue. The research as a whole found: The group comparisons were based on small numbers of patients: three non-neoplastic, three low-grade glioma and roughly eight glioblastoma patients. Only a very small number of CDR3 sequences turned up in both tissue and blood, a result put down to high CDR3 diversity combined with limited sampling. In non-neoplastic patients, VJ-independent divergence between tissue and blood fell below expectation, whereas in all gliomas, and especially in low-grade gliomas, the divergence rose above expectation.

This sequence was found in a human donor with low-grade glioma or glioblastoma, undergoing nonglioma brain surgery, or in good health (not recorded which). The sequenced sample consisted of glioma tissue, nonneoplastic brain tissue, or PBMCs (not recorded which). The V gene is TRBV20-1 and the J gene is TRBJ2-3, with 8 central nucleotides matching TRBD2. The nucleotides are TGCAGTGCTAGAGATCCCAGCGGGGGCCCCTCCGATACGCAGTATTTT. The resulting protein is CSARDPSGGPSDTQYF.